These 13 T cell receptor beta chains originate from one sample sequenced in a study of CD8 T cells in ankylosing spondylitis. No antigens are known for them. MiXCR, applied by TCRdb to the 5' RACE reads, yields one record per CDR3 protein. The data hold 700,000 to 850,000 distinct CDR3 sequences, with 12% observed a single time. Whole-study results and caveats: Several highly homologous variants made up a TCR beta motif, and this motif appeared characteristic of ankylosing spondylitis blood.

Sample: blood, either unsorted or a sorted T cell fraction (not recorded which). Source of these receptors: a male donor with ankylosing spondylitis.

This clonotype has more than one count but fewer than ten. The CDR3 protein is CAKDDVKWAGELFF. The CDR3 DNA reads TGTGCCAAGGACGACGTTAAGTGGGCCGGGGAGCTGTTTTTT. The chain uses TRBV27 and TRBJ2-2; no clear D. Trimming took off 10 bases at V and 6 bases at J, with 18 bases between the two ends. The CDR3 has 14 amino acids. Germline V gene lookup returns CDR1 MNHEY and CDR2 SMNVEV (reference sequence).

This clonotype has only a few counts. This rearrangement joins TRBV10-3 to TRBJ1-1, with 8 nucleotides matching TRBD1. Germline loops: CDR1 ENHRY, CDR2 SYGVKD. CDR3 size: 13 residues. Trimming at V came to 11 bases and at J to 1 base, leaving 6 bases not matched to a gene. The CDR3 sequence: CAALGTGNTEAFF. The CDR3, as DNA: TGTGCCGCCCTTGGGACAGGGAACACTGAAGCTTTCTTT.

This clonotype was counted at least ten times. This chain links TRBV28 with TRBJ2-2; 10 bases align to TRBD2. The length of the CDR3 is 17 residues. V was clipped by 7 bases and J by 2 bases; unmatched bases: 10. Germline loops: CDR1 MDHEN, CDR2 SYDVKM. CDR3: CASTLAGEPLNTGELFF. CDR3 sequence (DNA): TGTGCCAGCACCCTAGCGGGGGAGCCCCTTAACACCGGGGAGCTGTTTTTT.

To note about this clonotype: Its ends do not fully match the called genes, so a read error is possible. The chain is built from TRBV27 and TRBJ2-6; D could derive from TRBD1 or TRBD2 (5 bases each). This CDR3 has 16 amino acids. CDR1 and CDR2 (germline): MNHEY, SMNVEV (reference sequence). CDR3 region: CTSSTWDGSGANVLTF. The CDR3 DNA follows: TGCACCAGCAGTACGTGGGACGGCTCTGGGGCCAACGTCCTGACTTTC.

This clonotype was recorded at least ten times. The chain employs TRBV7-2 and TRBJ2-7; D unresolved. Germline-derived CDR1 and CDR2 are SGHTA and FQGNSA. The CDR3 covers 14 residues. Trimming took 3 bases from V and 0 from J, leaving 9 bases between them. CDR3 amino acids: CASSFARYSYEQYF. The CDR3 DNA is TGTGCCAGCAGCTTTGCCAGGTACTCCTACGAGCAGTACTTC.

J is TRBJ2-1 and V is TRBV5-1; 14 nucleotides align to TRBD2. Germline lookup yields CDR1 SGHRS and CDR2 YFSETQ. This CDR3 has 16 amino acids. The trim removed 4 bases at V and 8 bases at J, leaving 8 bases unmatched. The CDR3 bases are TGCGCCAGCAGCCAGGGACTAGCGGGGGTCGGGTATGAGCAGTTCTTC. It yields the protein CASSQGLAGVGYEQFF.

DNA of the CDR3: TGTGCCAGCACTCTCCGGACAGTTTATAATTCACCCCTCCACTTT. It yields the protein CASTLRTVYNSPLHF. V is TRBV27 and J is TRBJ1-6; D is perhaps TRBD1 (6 bases). CDR1 MNHEY and CDR2 SMNVEV come from the germline V gene (reference sequence). CDR3 size: 15 residues. V was shortened by 7 bases and J by 4 bases, with 14 bases between the two germline ends.

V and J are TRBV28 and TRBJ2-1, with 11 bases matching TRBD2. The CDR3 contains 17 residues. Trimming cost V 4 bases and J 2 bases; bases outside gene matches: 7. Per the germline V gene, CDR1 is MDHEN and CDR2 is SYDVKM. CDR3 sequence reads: CASSSTGTSGPYNEQFF. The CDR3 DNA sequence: TGTGCCAGCAGTTCGACCGGGACTAGCGGTCCCTACAATGAGCAGTTCTTC.

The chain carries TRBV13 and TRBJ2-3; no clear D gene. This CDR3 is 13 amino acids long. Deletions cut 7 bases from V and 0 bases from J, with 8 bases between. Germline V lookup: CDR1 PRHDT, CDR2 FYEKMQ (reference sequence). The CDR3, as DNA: TGTGCCAGCACCTACCCTAGCACAGATACGCAGTATTTT. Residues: CASTYPSTDTQYF.

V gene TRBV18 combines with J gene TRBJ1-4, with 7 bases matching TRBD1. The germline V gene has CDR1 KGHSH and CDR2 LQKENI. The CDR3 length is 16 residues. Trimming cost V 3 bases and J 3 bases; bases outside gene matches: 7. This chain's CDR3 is CASSPLVGQSNEKLFF. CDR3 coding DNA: TGTGCCAGCTCACCGCTTGTGGGACAGTCTAATGAAAAACTGTTTTTT.

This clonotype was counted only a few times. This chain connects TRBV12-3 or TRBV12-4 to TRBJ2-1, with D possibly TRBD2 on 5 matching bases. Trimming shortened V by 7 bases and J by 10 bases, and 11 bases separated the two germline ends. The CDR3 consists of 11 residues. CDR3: CASNHGMEQFF. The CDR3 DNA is TGTGCCAGCAATCACGGGATGGAGCAGTTCTTC.

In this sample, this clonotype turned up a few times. The CDR3 protein is CASSATGTVYNEQFF. The CDR3 DNA follows: TGTGCCAGCAGCGCCACCGGGACTGTTTACAATGAGCAGTTCTTC. The V and J genes are TRBV9 and TRBJ2-1; tentatively, D is TRBD2 (6 bases). Trimming pared 3 bases from V and 4 bases from J, leaving 14 bases between. The germline V gene has CDR1 SGDLS and CDR2 YYNGEE. This CDR3 is built from 15 residues.

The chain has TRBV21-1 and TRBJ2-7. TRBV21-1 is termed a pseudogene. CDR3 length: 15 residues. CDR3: CASSKGTQLSSEQYF. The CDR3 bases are TGTGCCAGCAGCAAAGGTACCCAGCTAAGCTCCGAGCAGTACTTC.